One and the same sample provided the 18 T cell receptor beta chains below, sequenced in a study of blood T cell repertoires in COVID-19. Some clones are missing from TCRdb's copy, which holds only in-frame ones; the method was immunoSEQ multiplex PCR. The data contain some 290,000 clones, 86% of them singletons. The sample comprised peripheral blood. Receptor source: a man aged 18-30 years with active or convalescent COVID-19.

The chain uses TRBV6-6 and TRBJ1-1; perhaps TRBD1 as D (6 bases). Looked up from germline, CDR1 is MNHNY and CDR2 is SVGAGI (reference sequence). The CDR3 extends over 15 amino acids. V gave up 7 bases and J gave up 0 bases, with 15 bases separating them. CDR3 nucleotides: TGTGCCAGCACAAGCAGGGGAGATTTGAACACTGAAGCTTTCTTT. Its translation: CASTSRGDLNTEAFF.

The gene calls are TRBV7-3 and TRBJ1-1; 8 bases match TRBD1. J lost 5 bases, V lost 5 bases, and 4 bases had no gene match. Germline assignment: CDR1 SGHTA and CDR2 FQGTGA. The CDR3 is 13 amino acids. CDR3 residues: CASSPQGATEAFF. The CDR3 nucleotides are TGTGCCAGCAGCCCCCAGGGGGCGACTGAAGCTTTCTTT.

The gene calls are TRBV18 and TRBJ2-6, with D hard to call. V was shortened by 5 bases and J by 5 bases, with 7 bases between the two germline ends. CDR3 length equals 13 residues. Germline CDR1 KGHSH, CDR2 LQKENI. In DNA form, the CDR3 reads TGTGCCAGCTCATCTTCTTGGGCCAACGTCCTGACTTTC. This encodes CASSSSWANVLTF.

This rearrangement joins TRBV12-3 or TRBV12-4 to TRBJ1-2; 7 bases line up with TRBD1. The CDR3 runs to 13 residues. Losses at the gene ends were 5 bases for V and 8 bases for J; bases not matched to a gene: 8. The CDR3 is CASSRTGGGGYTF. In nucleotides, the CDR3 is TGTGCCAGCAGTAGGACAGGAGGTGGGGGCTACACCTTC.

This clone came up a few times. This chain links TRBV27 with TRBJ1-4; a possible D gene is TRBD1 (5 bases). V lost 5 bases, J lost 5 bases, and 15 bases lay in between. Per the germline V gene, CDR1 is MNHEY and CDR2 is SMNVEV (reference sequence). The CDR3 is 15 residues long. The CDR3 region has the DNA TGTGCCAGCAGTGTCGGCAGGGAGGGGAATGAAAAACTGTTTTTT. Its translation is CASSVGREGNEKLFF.

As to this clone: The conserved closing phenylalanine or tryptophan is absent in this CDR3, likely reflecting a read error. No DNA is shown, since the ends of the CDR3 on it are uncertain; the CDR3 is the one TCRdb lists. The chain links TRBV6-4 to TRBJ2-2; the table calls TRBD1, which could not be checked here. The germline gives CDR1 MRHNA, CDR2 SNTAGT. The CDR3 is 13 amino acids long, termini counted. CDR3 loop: CASSDPRDRGPQT.

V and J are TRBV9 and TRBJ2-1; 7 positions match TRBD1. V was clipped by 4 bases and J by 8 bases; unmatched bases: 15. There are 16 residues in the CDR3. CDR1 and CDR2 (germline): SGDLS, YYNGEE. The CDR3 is CASSSQQGVVGDEQFF. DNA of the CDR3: TGTGCCAGCAGCTCCCAGCAGGGGGTGGTCGGCGATGAGCAGTTCTTC.

The CDR3 spells CASSTGPGQGLNEQFF. The CDR3 DNA sequence: TGTGCCAGCAGTACCGGACCGGGACAGGGGCTCAATGAGCAGTTCTTC. The gene calls are TRBV28 and TRBJ2-1, with 10 bases fitting TRBD1. From germline, CDR1 is MDHEN and CDR2 SYDVKM. With V trimmed by 5 bases and J by 6 bases, 10 bases remained unmatched. CDR3 size: 16 residues.

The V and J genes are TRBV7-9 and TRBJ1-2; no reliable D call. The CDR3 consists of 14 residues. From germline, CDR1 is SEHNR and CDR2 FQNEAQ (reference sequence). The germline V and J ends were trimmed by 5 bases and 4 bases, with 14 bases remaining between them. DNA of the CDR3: TGTGCCAGCAGCCCGTTACATACCCCCTATGGCTACACCTTC. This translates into CASSPLHTPYGYTF.

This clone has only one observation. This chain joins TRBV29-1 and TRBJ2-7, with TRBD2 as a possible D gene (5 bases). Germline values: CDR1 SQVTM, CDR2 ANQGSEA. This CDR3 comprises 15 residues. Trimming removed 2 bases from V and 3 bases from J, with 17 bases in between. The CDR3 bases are TGCAGCGTTGAAATTCAGACTATGGCTATCTACGAGCAGTACTTC. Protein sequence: CSVEIQTMAIYEQYF.

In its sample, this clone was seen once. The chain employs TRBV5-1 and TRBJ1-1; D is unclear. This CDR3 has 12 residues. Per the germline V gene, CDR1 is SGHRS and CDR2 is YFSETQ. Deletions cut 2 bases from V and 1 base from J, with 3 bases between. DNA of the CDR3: TGCGCCAGCAGCTTCAGGAACACTGAAGCTTTCTTT. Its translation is CASSFRNTEAFF.

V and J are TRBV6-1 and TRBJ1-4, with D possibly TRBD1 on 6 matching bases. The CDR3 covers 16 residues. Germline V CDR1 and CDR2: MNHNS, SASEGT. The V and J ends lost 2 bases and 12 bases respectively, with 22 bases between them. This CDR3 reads CASSERRTDTGGELFF. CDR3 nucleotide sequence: TGTGCCAGCAGTGAAAGAAGGACAGACACTGGGGGGGAACTGTTTTTT.

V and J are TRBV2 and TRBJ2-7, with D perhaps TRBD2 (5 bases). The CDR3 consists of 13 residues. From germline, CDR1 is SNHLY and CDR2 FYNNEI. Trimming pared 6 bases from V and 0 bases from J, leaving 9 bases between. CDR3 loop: CASREDLSYEQYF. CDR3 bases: TGTGCCAGCAGGGAGGACCTCTCCTACGAGCAGTACTTC.

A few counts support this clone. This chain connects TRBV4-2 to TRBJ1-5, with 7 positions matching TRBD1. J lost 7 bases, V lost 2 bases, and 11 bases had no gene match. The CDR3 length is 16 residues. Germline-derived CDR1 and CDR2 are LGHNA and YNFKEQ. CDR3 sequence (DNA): TGTGCCAGCAGCCAACCCTCCCAGGGGGACGGACAGCCCCAGCATTTT. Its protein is CASSQPSQGDGQPQHF.

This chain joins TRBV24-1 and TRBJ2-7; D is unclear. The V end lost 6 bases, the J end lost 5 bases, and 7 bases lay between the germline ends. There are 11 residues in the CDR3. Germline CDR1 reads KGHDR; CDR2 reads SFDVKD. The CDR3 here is CATSSNHEQYF. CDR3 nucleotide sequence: TGTGCCACCAGTTCTAACCACGAGCAGTACTTC.

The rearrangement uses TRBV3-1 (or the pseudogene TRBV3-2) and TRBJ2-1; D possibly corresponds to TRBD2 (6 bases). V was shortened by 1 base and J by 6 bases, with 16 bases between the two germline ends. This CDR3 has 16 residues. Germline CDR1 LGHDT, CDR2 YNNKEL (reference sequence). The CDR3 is CASSQASAGSSNEQFF. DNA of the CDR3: TGTGCCAGCAGCCAAGCTAGCGCTGGCTCGTCCAATGAGCAGTTCTTC.

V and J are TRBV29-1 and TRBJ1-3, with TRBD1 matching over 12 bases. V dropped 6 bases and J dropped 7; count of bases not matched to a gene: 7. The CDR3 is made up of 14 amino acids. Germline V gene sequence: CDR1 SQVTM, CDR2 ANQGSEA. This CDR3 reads CSVTPGQGANTIYF. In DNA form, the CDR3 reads TGCAGCGTCACCCCGGGACAGGGGGCGAACACCATATATTTT.

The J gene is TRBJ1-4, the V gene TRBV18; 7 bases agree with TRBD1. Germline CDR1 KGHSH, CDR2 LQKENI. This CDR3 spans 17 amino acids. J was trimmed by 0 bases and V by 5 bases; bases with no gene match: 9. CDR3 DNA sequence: TGTGCCAGCTCAGCCCGACAGGGAGGCGCAACTAATGAAAAACTGTTTTTT. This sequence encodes CASSARQGGATNEKLFF. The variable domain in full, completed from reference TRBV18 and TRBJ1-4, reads NAGVMQNPRHLVRRRGQEARLRCSPMKGHSHVYWYRQLPEEGLKFMVYLQKENIIDESGMPKERFSAEFPKEGPSILRIQQVVRGDSAAYFCASSARQGGATNEKLFFGSGTQLSVL.